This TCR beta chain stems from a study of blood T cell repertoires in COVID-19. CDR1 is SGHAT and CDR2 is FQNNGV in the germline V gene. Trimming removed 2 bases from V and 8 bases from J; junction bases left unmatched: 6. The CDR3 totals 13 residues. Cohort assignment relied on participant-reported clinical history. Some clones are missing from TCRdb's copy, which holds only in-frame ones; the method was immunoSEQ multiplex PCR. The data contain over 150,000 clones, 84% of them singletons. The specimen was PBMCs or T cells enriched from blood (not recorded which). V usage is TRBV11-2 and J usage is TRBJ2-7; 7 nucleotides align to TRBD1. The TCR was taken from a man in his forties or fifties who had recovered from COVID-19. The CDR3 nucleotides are TGTGCCAGCAGCTTAATGGACAGGCGAAAGCAGTACTTC. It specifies CASSLMDRRKQYF. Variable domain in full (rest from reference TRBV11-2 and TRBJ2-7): EAGVAQSPRYKIIEKRQSVAFWCNPISGHATLYWYQQILGQGPKLLIQFQNNGVVDDSQLPKDRFSAERLKGVDSTLKIQPAKLEDSAVYLCASSLMDRRKQYFGPGTRLTVT.